These T cell receptor beta chains were read from a single sample in a study of cytomegalovirus exposure and HLA in healthy donors. The repertoire was sequenced with immunoSEQ multiplex PCR; TCRdb's copy has only in-frame clones and lacks some. The sample has some 160,000 clones, approximately 80% seen once. The sample taken for sequencing was PBMCs. The receptors here all came from a woman aged 25-40 years in good health and CMV-seronegative. Each CDR3 is given with its conserved first and last residue.

V | CDR3
TRBV5-1 | CASSFSLQGWDSPLHF
TRBV5-1 | CASSWVPGTENIQYF
TRBV2 | CASSERVSYEQYF
TRBV19 | CASSIDRGAENNQPQHF
TRBV29-1 | CSVEDPEGYYNEQFF
TRBV27 | CASRLTSGSGGAGELFF
TRBV9 | CASSAEGLPLQPQHF
TRBV19 | CASSIHSPSTGGYQPQHF
TRBV15 | CATGGAKYSAKNIQYF
TRBV6-1 | CASSAQGRLNTEAFF
TRBV7-9 | CASSFPGTSGRDNEQFF
TRBV5-1 | CASSPGTGDTMSLRYGTQYF
TRBV7-2 | CASSFRPRDTGELFF
TRBV5-6 | CASSLGDREYGYTF
TRBV4-1 | CASSQVAAGGAGGYTF
TRBV5-1 | CASSLDGQGSEWVF
TRBV5-1 | CASSLESILQETQYF
TRBV30 | CAWGRGLAGEEQYF